This is a list of T cell receptor beta chains from one sample in a study of T cell changes during pregnancy in multiple sclerosis. Libraries were prepared by immunoSEQ multiplex PCR; TCRdb keeps only in-frame clonotypes and omits some of them. The sample holds tens of thousands of clones, more than 85% seen once. The sequenced sample was peripheral blood, obtained after pregnancy. These receptors came from a female donor in good health, enrolled as a control in a pregnancy study. The CDR3 runs from the conserved cysteine through the conserved F or W. A D gene is named only where the DNA matches it firmly. A clone size is listed for some rows: how often the clone was seen (once, few, many), or a class if it is expanded.

v_gene: TRBV6-4; d_gene: TRBD1; abundance: .; j_gene: TRBJ1-1; CDR3aa: CASSDSGTGSTEAFF; CDR3nt: TGTGCCAGCAGTGACTCGGGGACAGGGTCAACTGAAGCTTTCTTT
v_gene: TRBV15; d_gene: .; abundance: .; j_gene: TRBJ1-2; CDR3aa: CATSRDRGVRGYTF; CDR3nt: TGTGCCACCAGCAGAGACAGGGGAGTGAGGGGCTACACCTTC
v_gene: TRBV14; d_gene: .; abundance: .; j_gene: TRBJ1-6; CDR3aa: CASSPYPGHWSSYNSPLHF; CDR3nt: TGTGCCAGCAGTCCTTATCCGGGACACTGGAGCTCCTATAATTCACCCCTCCACTTT
v_gene: TRBV28; d_gene: TRBD1; abundance: .; j_gene: TRBJ2-1; CDR3aa: CASSPFRDRADNEQFF; CDR3nt: TGTGCCAGCTCCCCCTTCCGGGACAGGGCCGACAATGAGCAGTTCTTC
v_gene: TRBV28; d_gene: .; abundance: .; j_gene: TRBJ1-1; CDR3aa: CASSLEVPRNEAFF; CDR3nt: TGTGCCAGCAGTTTAGAAGTGCCTAGAAATGAAGCTTTCTTT
v_gene: TRBV7-9; d_gene: .; abundance: .; j_gene: TRBJ1-3; CDR3aa: CASSLRQGTYRTSGNTIYF; CDR3nt: TGTGCCAGCAGCTTACGGCAGGGAACTTATCGGACCTCTGGAAACACCATATATTTT
v_gene: TRBV4-1; d_gene: .; abundance: .; j_gene: TRBJ1-1; CDR3aa: CASSQDLGTPMNTEAFF; CDR3nt: TGCGCCAGCAGCCAAGATCTTGGGACACCAATGAACACTGAAGCTTTCTTT
v_gene: TRBV10-3; d_gene: .; abundance: .; j_gene: TRBJ1-5; CDR3aa: CAISDPGKGNQPQHF; CDR3nt: TGTGCCATCAGTGATCCAGGGAAGGGCAATCAGCCCCAGCATTTT
v_gene: TRBV6-1; d_gene: .; abundance: .; j_gene: TRBJ1-1; CDR3aa: CASRVGEGGAFF; CDR3nt: TGTGCCAGCAGGGTAGGGGAGGGGGGAGCTTTCTTT
v_gene: TRBV7-7; d_gene: TRBD2; abundance: once; j_gene: TRBJ2-5; CDR3aa: CASSLAGGQETQYF; CDR3nt: TGTGCCAGCAGCTTAGCGGGGGGGCAAGAGACCCAGTACTTC
v_gene: TRBV4-1; d_gene: TRBD1; abundance: .; j_gene: TRBJ2-7; CDR3aa: CASSQGGQGGPEAIKQYF; CDR3nt: TGCGCCAGCAGCCAAGGCGGACAGGGGGGCCCTGAGGCTATAAAGCAGTACTTC
v_gene: TRBV5-6; d_gene: .; abundance: .; j_gene: TRBJ1-1; CDR3aa: CASSPNPGGQNVAFF; CDR3nt: TGTGCCAGCAGCCCCAATCCGGGGGGGCAGAACGTGGCTTTCTTT
v_gene: TRBV4-2; d_gene: .; abundance: .; j_gene: TRBJ2-7; CDR3aa: CASSLQVAGLNEQYF; CDR3nt: TGTGCCAGCAGCTTACAGGTGGCCGGGCTAAACGAGCAGTACTTC
v_gene: TRBV9; d_gene: .; abundance: .; j_gene: TRBJ2-2; CDR3aa: CASSVAGDGTGELFF; CDR3nt: TGTGCCAGCAGCGTAGCAGGGGATGGCACCGGGGAGCTGTTTTTT
v_gene: TRBV7-2; d_gene: .; abundance: .; j_gene: TRBJ1-2; CDR3aa: CASSYYRDPGYTF; CDR3nt: TGTGCCAGCAGCTACTACAGGGACCCTGGCTACACCTTC
v_gene: TRBV4-2; d_gene: .; abundance: .; j_gene: TRBJ1-1; CDR3aa: CASSRGQGQNTEAFF; CDR3nt: TGTGCCAGCAGCCGTGGGCAGGGTCAGAACACTGAAGCTTTCTTT
v_gene: TRBV4-1; d_gene: TRBD2; abundance: .; j_gene: TRBJ2-5; CDR3aa: CASSQDGASGYQETQYF; CDR3nt: TGCGCCAGCAGCCAAGATGGGGCTAGCGGGTACCAAGAGACCCAGTACTTC